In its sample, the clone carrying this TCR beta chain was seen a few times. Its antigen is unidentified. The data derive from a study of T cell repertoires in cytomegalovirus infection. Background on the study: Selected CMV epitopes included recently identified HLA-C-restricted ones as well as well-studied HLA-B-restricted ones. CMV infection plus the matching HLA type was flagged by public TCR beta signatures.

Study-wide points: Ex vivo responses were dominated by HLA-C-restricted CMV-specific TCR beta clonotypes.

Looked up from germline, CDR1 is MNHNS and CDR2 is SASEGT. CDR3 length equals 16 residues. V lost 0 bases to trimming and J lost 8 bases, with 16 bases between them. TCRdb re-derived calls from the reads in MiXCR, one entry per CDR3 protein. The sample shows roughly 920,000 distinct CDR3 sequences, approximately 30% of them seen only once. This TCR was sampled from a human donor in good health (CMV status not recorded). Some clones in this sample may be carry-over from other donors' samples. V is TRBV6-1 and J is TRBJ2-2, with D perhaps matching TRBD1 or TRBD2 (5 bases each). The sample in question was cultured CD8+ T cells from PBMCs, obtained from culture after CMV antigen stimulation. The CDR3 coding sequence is TGTGCCAGCAGTGAAGCGCTTGATGGGGGTTGGGGGGAGCTGTTTTTT. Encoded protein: CASSEALDGGWGELFF.